Listed below are T cell receptor beta chains from one sample, sequenced in a study of early T cells in non-severe SARS-CoV-2 infection. TCRdb redid the calling of the 5' RACE reads with MiXCR, one entry per CDR3 protein. The sample shows more than 20,000 distinct CDR3 sequences, 3.5% to 5% of them seen only once. The specimen sequenced was whole blood. Receptor source: an adult who was a healthcare worker with PCR-confirmed SARS-CoV-2 infection or an uninfected control (not recorded which). Both conserved end residues are part of each CDR3. The D gene is left open where the match is weak. Part of the rows lack a size; the others show once, few, many or a class for expanded clones.

TRBV24-1	14	TRBJ2-7	.	TRBD2	TGTGCCACCAGTGACGGGACTACCTTGGGGGAGCAGTACTTC	CATSDGTTLGEQYF
TRBV6-5	13	TRBJ2-1	many	.	TGTGCCAGCAGTTACTCAGGGAGAAGTGAGCAGTTCTTC	CASSYSGRSEQFF
TRBV7-3	15	TRBJ2-1	many	.	TGTGCCAGCAGCTTAACGCCTGGGGCTTACAATGAGCAGTTCTTC	CASSLTPGAYNEQFF
TRBV5-1	14	TRBJ2-2	many	.	TGCGCCAGCAGCCGATCAGGGAACACCGGGGAGCTGTTTTTT	CASSRSGNTGELFF
TRBV5-4	15	TRBJ2-7	many	TRBD1	TGTGCCAGCAGCCCTGGGGGGACAGGCTCCTACGAGCAGTACTTC	CASSPGGTGSYEQYF
TRBV29-1	16	TRBJ2-3	many	TRBD2	TGCAGCGTTGAAGATCGACTAGCGGGAAGCACAGATACGCAGTATTTT	CSVEDRLAGSTDTQYF
TRBV10-3	12	TRBJ2-1	many	TRBD1	TGTGCCATCTCGGACAGGGGTCAGGAGCAGTTCTTC	CAISDRGQEQFF
TRBV19	15	TRBJ2-7	.	TRBD1	TGTGCCAGTAGTTCAGGACAGGCTATTTTGTACGAGCAGTACTTC	CASSSGQAILYEQYF
TRBV4-2	15	TRBJ2-1	many	.	TGTGCCAGCAGCCAAGATCTAAGCCCTCTCGATGAGCAGTTCTTC	CASSQDLSPLDEQFF
TRBV20-1	14	TRBJ2-7	.	TRBD2	TGCAGTGCTAGACGGACTAGCGGGAAGAACGAGCAGTACTTC	CSARRTSGKNEQYF
TRBV29-1	12	TRBJ2-5	many	TRBD2	TGCAGCGGCGGGGCTAGCGGAGAGACCCAGTACTTC	CSGGASGETQYF
TRBV29-1	12	TRBJ1-2	many	.	TGCAGTGCGGCAGGGAATAGCAATGGCTACACCTTC	CSAAGNSNGYTF
TRBV20-1	14	TRBJ2-1	many	TRBD2	TGCAGTGCTCAGCCGGGAGGGGACTACAATGAGCAGTTCTTC	CSAQPGGDYNEQFF
TRBV29-1	17	TRBJ2-7	many	TRBD1	TGCAGCGTCCCCGGGACAGGGAGTTTTAAAGCGGGCTACGAGCAGTACTTC	CSVPGTGSFKAGYEQYF
TRBV29-1	15	TRBJ2-7	many	.	TGCAGCGTTCGTGAGGGACACCCGAGATCCTACGAGCAGTACTTC	CSVREGHPRSYEQYF
TRBV7-9	15	TRBJ1-2	many	TRBD1	TGTGCCAGCGGATCTGGGACAGGGGGCTACTATGGCTACACCTTC	CASGSGTGGYYGYTF